This TCR beta chain was sequenced in a study of T cell responses to AZD1222 COVID-19 vaccine. Study-wide findings and caveats: Donors, mostly white British, included more females; clonal diversity was possibly underestimated. Spike-specific TCR breadth and depth rose after two AZD1222 doses.

Remarks on this clone: Its antigen is unidentified.

The repertoire was sequenced with immunoSEQ multiplex PCR; TCRdb's copy has only in-frame clones and lacks some. The table lists more than 95,000 clones, 70% to 90% of them singletons, with 17% in the top ten. Trimming at V came to 3 bases and at J to 7 bases, leaving 2 bases not matched to a gene. CDR3 length: 13 residues. Both about-4-week and about-12-week second-dose recipients were combined. The starting material was peripheral blood, obtained 28 days after the second AZD1222 dose. V and J are TRBV12-3 or TRBV12-4 and TRBJ1-2; TRBD1 agrees at 10 bases. The clonotype comes from an adult who received the AZD1222 COVID-19 vaccine. The CDR3 DNA follows: TGTGCCAGCAGTTTGAGACAGGGGGCTGGCTACACCTTC. It encodes CASSLRQGAGYTF.